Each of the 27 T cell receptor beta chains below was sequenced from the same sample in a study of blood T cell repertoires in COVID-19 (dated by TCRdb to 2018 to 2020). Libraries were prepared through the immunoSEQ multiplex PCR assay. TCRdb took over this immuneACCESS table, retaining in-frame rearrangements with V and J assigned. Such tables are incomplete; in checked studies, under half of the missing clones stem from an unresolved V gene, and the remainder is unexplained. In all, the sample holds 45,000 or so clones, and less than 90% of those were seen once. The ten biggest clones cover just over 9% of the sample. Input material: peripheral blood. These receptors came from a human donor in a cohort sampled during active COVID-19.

CDR3 in amino acids: CASSQDVTAVGYTF. Written as DNA, the CDR3 is TGTGCCAGCAGCCAAGATGTGACCGCGGTGGGCTACACCTTC. The V and J genes are TRBV3-1 (or the pseudogene TRBV3-2) and TRBJ1-2; D not resolved. Germline assignment: CDR1 LGHDT and CDR2 YNNKEL (reference sequence). V was clipped by 0 bases and J by 8 bases, with 13 bases between them. There are 14 residues in the CDR3.

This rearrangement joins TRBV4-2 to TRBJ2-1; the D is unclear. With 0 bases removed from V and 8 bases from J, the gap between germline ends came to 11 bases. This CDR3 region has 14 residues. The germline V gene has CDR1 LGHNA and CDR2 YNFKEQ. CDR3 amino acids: CASSQDKPGDEQFF. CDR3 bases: TGTGCCAGCAGCCAAGATAAGCCCGGAGATGAGCAGTTCTTC.

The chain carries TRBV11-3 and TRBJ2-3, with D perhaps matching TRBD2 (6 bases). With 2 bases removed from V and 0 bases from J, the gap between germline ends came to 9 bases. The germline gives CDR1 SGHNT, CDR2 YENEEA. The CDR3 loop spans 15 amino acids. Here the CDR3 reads CASSLQGLSTDTQYF. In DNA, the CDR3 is TGTGCCAGCAGCTTACAGGGACTGAGCACAGATACGCAGTATTTT.

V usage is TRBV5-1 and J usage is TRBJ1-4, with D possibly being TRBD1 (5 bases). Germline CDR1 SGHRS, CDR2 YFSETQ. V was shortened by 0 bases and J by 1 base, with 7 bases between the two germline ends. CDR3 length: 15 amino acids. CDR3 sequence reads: CASSLAGGTNEKLFF. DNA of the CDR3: TGCGCCAGCAGCTTGGCCGGGGGAACTAATGAAAAACTGTTTTTT.

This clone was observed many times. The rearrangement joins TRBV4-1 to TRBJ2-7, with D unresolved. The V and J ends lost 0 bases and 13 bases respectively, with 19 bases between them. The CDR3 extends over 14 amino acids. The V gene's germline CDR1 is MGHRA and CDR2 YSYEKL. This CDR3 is CASSQDTSWQVCYF. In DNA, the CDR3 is TGCGCCAGCAGCCAAGATACCTCCTGGCAAGTCTGTTACTTC.

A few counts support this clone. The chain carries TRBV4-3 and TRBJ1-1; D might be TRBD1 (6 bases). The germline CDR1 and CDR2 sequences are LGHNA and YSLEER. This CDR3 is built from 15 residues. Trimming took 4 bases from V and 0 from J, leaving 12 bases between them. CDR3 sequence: CASSPSTGVNTEAFF. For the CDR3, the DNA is TGCGCCAGCAGCCCTTCGACAGGCGTGAACACTGAAGCTTTCTTT.

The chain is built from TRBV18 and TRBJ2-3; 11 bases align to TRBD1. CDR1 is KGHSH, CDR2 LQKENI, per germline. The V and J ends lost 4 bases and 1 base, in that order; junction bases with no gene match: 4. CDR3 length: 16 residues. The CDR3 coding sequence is TGTGCCAGCTCACTGGGACAGGGGGTCGGCACAGATACGCAGTATTTT. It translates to CASSLGQGVGTDTQYF. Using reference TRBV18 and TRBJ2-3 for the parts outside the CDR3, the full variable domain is NAGVMQNPRHLVRRRGQEARLRCSPMKGHSHVYWYRQLPEEGLKFMVYLQKENIIDESGMPKERFSAEFPKEGPSILRIQQVVRGDSAAYFCASSLGQGVGTDTQYFGPGTRLTVL.

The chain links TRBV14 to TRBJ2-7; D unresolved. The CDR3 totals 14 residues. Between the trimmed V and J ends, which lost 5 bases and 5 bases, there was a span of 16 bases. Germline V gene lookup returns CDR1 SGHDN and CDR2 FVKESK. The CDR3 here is CASSATRDKNEQYF. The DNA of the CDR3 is TGTGCCAGCAGCGCGACCCGAGACAAGAACGAGCAGTACTTC.

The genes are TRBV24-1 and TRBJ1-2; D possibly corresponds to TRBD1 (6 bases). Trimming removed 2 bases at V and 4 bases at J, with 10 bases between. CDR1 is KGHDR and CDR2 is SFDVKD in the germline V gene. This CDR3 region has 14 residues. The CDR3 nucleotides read TGTGCCACCAGTGATTCCTCGACAGGCTATGGCTACACCTTC. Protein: CATSDSSTGYGYTF.

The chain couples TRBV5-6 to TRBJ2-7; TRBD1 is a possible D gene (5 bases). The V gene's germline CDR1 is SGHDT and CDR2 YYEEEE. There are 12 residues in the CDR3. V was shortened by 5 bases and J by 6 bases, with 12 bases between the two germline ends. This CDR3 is CASRRTGAEQYF. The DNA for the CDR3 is TGTGCCAGCAGACGAACAGGAGCCGAGCAGTACTTC.

Here the CDR3 DNA reads TGTGCCAGCAGCTCCAGACACAGGGGTTCCTACGAGCAGTACTTC. This gives the protein CASSSRHRGSYEQYF. The V and J genes are TRBV25-1 and TRBJ2-7, with 7 bases fitting TRBD1. Per the germline V gene, CDR1 is MGHDK and CDR2 is SYGVNS. Losses at the gene ends were 6 bases for V and 1 base for J; bases not matched to a gene: 9. This CDR3 region has 15 residues.

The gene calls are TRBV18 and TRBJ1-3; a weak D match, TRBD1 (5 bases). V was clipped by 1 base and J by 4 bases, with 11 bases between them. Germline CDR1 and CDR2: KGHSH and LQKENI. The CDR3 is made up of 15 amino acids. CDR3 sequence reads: CASSPRRAEGNTIYF. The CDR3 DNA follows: TGTGCCAGCTCACCACGCAGGGCGGAAGGAAACACCATATATTTT.

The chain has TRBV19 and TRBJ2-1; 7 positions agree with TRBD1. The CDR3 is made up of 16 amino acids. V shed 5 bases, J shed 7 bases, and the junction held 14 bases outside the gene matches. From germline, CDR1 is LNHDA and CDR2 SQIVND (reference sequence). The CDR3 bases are TGTGCCAGTAGTCCAAAACCGGGACAGTATCGTAATGAGCAGTTCTTC. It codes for CASSPKPGQYRNEQFF.

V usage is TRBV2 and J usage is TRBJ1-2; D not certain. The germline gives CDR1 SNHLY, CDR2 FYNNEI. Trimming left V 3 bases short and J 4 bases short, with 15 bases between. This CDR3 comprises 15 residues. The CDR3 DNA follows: TGTGCCAGCAGTGAGGATCGACTGAGTGTCTATGGCTACACCTTC. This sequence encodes CASSEDRLSVYGYTF.

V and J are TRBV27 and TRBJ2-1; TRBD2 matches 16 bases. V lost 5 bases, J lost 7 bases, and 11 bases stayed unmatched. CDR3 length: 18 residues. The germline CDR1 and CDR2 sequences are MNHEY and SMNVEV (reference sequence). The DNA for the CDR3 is TGTGCCAGCAGTCCGGGACTAGCGGGGGGGCCCGGTGAAAATGAGCAGTTCTTC. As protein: CASSPGLAGGPGENEQFF.

CDR3 sequence reads: CASSDQGQGSNQPQHF. The CDR3, as DNA: TGTGCCAGCAGTGATCAGGGACAGGGGAGCAATCAGCCCCAGCATTTT. The chain employs TRBV6-1 and TRBJ1-5, with 10 bases identical to TRBD1. This CDR3 has 16 amino acids. CDR1 is MNHNS, CDR2 SASEGT, per germline. J lost 1 base, V lost 3 bases, and 3 bases had no gene match.

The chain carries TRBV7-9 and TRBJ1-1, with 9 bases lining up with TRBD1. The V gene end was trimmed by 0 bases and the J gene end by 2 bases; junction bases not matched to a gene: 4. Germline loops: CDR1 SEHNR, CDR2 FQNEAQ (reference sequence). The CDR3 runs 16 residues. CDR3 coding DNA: TGTGCCAGCAGCTTAGCCCGGACAGGGGTAAACACTGAAGCTTTCTTT. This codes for CASSLARTGVNTEAFF.

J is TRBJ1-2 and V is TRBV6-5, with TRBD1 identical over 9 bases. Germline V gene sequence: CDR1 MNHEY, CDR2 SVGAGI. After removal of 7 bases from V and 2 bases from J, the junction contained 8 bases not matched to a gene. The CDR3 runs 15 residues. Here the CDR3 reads CASTPAGTGNYGYTF. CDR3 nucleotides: TGTGCCAGCACCCCCGCGGGGACAGGGAACTATGGCTACACCTTC.

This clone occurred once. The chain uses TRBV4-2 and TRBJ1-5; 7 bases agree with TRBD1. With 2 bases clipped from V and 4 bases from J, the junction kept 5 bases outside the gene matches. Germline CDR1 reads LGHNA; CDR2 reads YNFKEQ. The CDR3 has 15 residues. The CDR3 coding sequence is TGTGCCAGCAGCCAATACTTACAGGGGAATCAGCCCCAGCATTTT. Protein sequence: CASSQYLQGNQPQHF.

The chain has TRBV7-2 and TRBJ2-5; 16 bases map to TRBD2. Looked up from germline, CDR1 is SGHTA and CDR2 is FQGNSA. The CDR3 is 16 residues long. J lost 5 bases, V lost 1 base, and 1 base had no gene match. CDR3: CASSLGGLAGGETQYF. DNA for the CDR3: TGTGCCAGCAGCTTAGGGGGACTAGCGGGGGGGGAGACCCAGTACTTC.

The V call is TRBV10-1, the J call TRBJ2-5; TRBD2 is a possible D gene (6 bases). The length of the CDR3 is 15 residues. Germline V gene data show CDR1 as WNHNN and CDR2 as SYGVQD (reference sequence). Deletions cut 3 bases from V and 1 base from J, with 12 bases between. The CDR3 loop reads CASSDLPGLQETQYF. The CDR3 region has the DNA TGCGCCAGCAGTGACTTACCGGGACTCCAAGAGACCCAGTACTTC.

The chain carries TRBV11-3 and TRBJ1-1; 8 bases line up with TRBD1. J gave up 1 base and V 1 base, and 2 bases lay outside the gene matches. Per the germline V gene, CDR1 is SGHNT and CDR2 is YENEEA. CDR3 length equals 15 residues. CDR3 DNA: TGTGCCAGCAGCTTAGGGGGACAGGCGAACACTGAAGCTTTCTTT. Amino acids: CASSLGGQANTEAFF.

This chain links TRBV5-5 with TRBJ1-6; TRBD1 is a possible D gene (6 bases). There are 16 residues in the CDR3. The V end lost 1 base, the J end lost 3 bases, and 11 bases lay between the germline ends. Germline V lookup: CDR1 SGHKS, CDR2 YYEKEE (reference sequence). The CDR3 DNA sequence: TGTGCCAGCAGCTTGACCGGACAGAACTATAATTCACCCCTCCACTTT. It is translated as CASSLTGQNYNSPLHF.

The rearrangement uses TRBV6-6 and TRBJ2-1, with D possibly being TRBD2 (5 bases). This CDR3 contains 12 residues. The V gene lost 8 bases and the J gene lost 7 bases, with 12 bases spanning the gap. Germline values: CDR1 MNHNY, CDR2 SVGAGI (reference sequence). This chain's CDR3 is CASEGGSNEQFF. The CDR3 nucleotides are TGTGCCAGCGAGGGCGGCTCGAATGAGCAGTTCTTC.

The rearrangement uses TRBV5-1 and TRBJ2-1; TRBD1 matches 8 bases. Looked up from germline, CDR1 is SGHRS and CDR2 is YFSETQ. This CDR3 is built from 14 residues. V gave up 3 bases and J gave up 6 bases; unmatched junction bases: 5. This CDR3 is CASSWGTGPNEQFF. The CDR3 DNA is TGCGCCAGCAGCTGGGGGACAGGTCCCAATGAGCAGTTCTTC.

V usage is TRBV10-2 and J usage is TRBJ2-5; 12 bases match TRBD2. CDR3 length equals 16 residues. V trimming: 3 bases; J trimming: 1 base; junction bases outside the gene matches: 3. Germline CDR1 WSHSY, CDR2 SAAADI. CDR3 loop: CASSELAGGIQETQYF. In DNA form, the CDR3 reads TGCGCCAGCAGTGAACTAGCGGGGGGCATCCAAGAGACCCAGTACTTC.

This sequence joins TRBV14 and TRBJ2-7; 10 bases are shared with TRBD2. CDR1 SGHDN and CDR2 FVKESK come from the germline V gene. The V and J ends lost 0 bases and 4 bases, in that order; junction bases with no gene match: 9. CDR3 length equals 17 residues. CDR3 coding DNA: TGTGCCAGCAGCCAAGATACGGAAGCGGGGGGGTTATACGAGCAGTACTTC. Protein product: CASSQDTEAGGLYEQYF.